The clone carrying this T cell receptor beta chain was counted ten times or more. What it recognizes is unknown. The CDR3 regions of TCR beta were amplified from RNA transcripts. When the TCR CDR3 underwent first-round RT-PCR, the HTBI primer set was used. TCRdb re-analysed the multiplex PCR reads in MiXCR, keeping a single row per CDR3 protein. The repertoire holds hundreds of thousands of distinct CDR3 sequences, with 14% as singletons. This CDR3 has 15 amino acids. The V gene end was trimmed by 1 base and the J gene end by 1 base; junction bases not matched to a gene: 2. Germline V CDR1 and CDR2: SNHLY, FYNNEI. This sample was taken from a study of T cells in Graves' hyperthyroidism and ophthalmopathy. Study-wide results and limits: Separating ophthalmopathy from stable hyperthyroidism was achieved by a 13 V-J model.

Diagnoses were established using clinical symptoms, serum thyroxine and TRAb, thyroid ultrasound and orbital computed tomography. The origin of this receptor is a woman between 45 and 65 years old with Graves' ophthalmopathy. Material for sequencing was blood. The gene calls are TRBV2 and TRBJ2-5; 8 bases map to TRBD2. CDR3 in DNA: TGTGCCAGCAGTGAAGTAGCGGGACCCCAAGAGACCCAGTACTTC. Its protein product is CASSEVAGPQETQYF.